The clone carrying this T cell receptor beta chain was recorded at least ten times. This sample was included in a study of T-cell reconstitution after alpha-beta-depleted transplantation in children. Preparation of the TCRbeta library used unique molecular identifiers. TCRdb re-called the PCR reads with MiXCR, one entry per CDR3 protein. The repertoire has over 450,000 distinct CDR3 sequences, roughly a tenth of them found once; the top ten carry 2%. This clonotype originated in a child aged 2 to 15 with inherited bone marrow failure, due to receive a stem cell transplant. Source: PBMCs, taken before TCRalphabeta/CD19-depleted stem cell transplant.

The CDR3 protein is CASSLFESGGLTDTQYF. The DNA of the CDR3 is TGTGCCAGCAGCTTATTCGAGTCGGGGGGCCTGACAGATACGCAGTATTTT. The rearrangement links TRBV11-2 to TRBJ2-3; maybe TRBD2 (7 bases). The CDR3 length is 17 residues. Germline V gene sequence: CDR1 SGHAT, CDR2 FQNNGV. V shed 2 bases and J shed 3 bases, with 18 bases lying between them.